This entry lists 30 T cell receptor beta chains sequenced from one sample in a study of vaccination effects on CD4 cells after COVID-19. Libraries were prepared by immunoSEQ multiplex PCR; TCRdb keeps only in-frame clonotypes and omits some of them. The data hold approximately 20,000 clones, with around 70% observed a single time. ViraFEST expansion of antigen-specific CD4+ T cells with viral peptide pools preceded sequencing. Following 10 days of culture, CD4+ T cells were isolated. Prior SARS-CoV-2 infection was absent in the vaccine recipients, as shown by negative nucleocapsid antibodies. Their target antigens are unknown. Sequencing used CD4+ T cells from PBMCs cultured with HCoV-NL63 spike peptides, obtained before COVID-19 vaccination. The receptor set was obtained from a human donor who received a COVID-19 vaccine.

This clone occurred a few times. This chain uses TRBV25-1 with TRBJ2-7, with a weak D call TRBD2 (6 bases). Germline V CDR1 and CDR2: MGHDK, SYGVNS. The CDR3 covers 14 residues. V lost 1 base and J 9 bases, leaving 16 bases between the germline ends. CDR3 sequence: CASSESGGGEGQYF. The CDR3 DNA sequence: TGTGCCAGCAGTGAATCTGGCGGCGGGGAAGGGCAGTACTTC.

This clone was found many times. The gene calls are TRBV28 and TRBJ1-2; D gene uncertain. The CDR3 is 12 residues long. Per germline, CDR1 MDHEN and CDR2 SYDVKM. Trimming took 2 bases from V and 5 from J, leaving 6 bases between them. CDR3 sequence reads: CASSLAQYGYTF. DNA of the CDR3: TGTGCCAGCAGTTTAGCCCAATATGGCTACACCTTC.

This chain joins TRBV11-1 and TRBJ1-2, with 11 bases fitting TRBD1. Losses at the gene ends were 3 bases for V and 5 bases for J; bases not matched to a gene: 5. The CDR3 is 15 amino acids. The germline CDR1 and CDR2 sequences are SGHAT and FQDESV (reference sequence). The CDR3 region is CASSFQGTGGYGYTF. Written as DNA, the CDR3 is TGTGCCAGCAGCTTCCAAGGGACAGGGGGGTATGGCTACACCTTC.

This clone is hyperexpanded. V usage is TRBV6-5 and J usage is TRBJ1-1; possibly TRBD1 for D (6 bases). The length of the CDR3 is 13 residues. The V end was cut by 8 bases, the J end by 0 bases, with 10 bases between. Germline loops: CDR1 MNHEY, CDR2 SVGAGI. The CDR3 protein is CASGQGLNTEAFF. The CDR3 coding sequence is TGTGCCAGCGGCCAGGGGTTGAACACTGAAGCTTTCTTT.

Concerning this clone itself: At one boundary the junction diverges from the germline segment, which might be a read error. V gene TRBV2 combines with J gene TRBJ1-2; no definite D call. Per the germline V gene, CDR1 is SNHLY and CDR2 is FYNNEI. This CDR3 is built from 11 residues. CDR3 loop: CASSELGVPDF. The CDR3 coding sequence is TGTGCCAGCAGTGAACTCGGGGTACCTGACTTC.

J is TRBJ2-1 and V is TRBV7-9; possibly TRBD2 for D (5 bases). Trimming removed 0 bases from V and 5 bases from J, with 5 bases in between. The CDR3 has 13 residues. Germline V CDR1 and CDR2: SEHNR, FQNEAQ (reference sequence). For the CDR3, the DNA is TGTGCCAGCAGCTTAGCCGGGAACAATGAGCAGTTCTTC. Translated: CASSLAGNNEQFF.

The chain is built from TRBV4-3 and TRBJ1-4; D possibly corresponds to TRBD1 (6 bases). Trimming left V 4 bases short and J 4 bases short, with 25 bases between. The CDR3 spans 19 residues. From germline, CDR1 is LGHNA and CDR2 YSLEER. The CDR3 loop reads CASSLRQDHGRRYNEKLFF. CDR3 bases: TGCGCCAGCAGCCTAAGACAGGACCACGGGAGACGCTATAATGAAAAACTGTTTTTT.

This chain connects TRBV7-9 to TRBJ2-5, with 9 bases lining up with TRBD1. The V gene end was trimmed by 5 bases and the J gene end by 2 bases; junction bases not matched to a gene: 12. CDR1 and CDR2 (germline): SEHNR, FQNEAQ (reference sequence). The CDR3 covers 17 residues. The CDR3 DNA reads as TGTGCCAGCAGCCTGGCGGGGACAGGGTGGGGGCAAGAGACCCAGTACTTC. Translated: CASSLAGTGWGQETQYF.

This clone has only one observation. The chain recombines TRBV6-5 with TRBJ1-1, with D perhaps TRBD1 (5 bases). Germline CDR1 and CDR2: MNHEY and SVGAGI. The CDR3 contains 11 residues. The V and J ends lost 6 bases and 9 bases respectively, with 11 bases between them. This CDR3 reads CASRQGSQAFF. CDR3 coding DNA: TGTGCCAGCAGGCAGGGTTCTCAAGCTTTCTTT.

The chain couples TRBV7-9 to TRBJ1-5; 9 nucleotides match TRBD1. Germline CDR1 and CDR2: SEHNR and FQNEAQ (reference sequence). The CDR3 consists of 14 residues. Trimming removed 1 base from V and 9 bases from J; junction bases left unmatched: 4. CDR3: CASSLGQGESPQHF. The CDR3 DNA sequence: TGTGCCAGCAGCTTAGGACAGGGGGAATCGCCCCAGCATTTT.

V gene TRBV12-3 or TRBV12-4 combines with J gene TRBJ2-2, with no clear D. The V gene lost 0 bases and the J gene lost 6 bases, with 5 bases spanning the gap. The CDR3 length is 13 residues. The CDR3 nucleotides are TGTGCCAGCAGTTTAGCCGGCCCCGGGGAGCTGTTTTTT. Protein: CASSLAGPGELFF.

CDR3 in amino acids: CAITVGRLDTEAFF. The CDR3 DNA reads TGTGCCATCACCGTGGGCAGGTTGGATACTGAAGCTTTCTTT. The chain recombines TRBV10-3 with TRBJ1-1; D gene ambiguous. V lost 7 bases, J lost 5 bases, and 17 bases lay in between. Looked up from germline, CDR1 is ENHRY and CDR2 is SYGVKD. This CDR3 is built from 14 residues.

CDR3 protein: CASSVGASRGNEKLFF. CDR3 DNA: TGTGCCAGCAGCGTAGGAGCCTCACGAGGTAATGAAAAACTGTTTTTT. The chain employs TRBV9 and TRBJ1-4; unclear D gene. The CDR3 runs to 16 residues. The ends were cut back, 0 bases at V and 4 bases at J, with 13 bases in the middle. CDR1 is SGDLS, CDR2 YYNGEE, per germline. The whole variable domain, filled in from reference TRBV9 and TRBJ1-4, reads DSGVTQTPKHLITATGQRVTLRCSPRSGDLSVYWYQQSLDQGLQFLIQYYNGEERAKGNILERFSAQQFPDLHSELNLSSLELGDSALYFCASSVGASRGNEKLFFGSGTQLSVL.

The rearrangement links TRBV25-1 to TRBJ1-1; no clear D. CDR1 and CDR2 from the germline V gene are MGHDK and SYGVNS. Trimming removed 3 bases from V and 7 bases from J, with 15 bases in between. CDR3 length: 14 residues. The CDR3 sequence is CASSEGLSPGEAFF. CDR3 DNA sequence: TGTGCCAGCAGTGAGGGGTTATCTCCGGGTGAAGCTTTCTTT. Filled out from reference TRBV25-1 and TRBJ1-1, the complete variable domain reads EADIYQTPRYLVIGTGKKITLECSQTMGHDKMYWYQQDPGMELHLIHYSYGVNSTEKGDLSSESTVSRIRTEHFPLTLESARPSHTSQYLCASSEGLSPGEAFFGQGTRLTVV.

This sequence joins TRBV12-3 or TRBV12-4 and TRBJ2-7; D call uncertain. Trimming took off 4 bases at V and 2 bases at J, with 3 bases between the two ends. The CDR3 is 11 amino acids. CDR3 protein: CASSSTYEQYF. The CDR3 nucleotides read TGTGCCAGCAGTTCCACCTACGAGCAGTACTTC.

The chain uses TRBV4-2 and TRBJ2-7; D remains ambiguous. The V gene's germline CDR1 is LGHNA and CDR2 YNFKEQ. The length of the CDR3 is 13 residues. V lost 0 bases, J lost 3 bases, and 6 bases lay in between. As DNA, the CDR3 is TGTGCCAGCAGCCAAGAGGCCAGCTACGAGCAGTACTTC. Amino acid sequence: CASSQEASYEQYF.

J is TRBJ1-1 and V is TRBV12-5; possible D gene TRBD1, 5 bases. Germline CDR1 LGHNT, CDR2 FRNRAP. V was clipped by 0 bases and J by 0 bases, with 17 bases between them. The CDR3 has 18 residues. The CDR3 DNA follows: TGTGCTAGTGGTTTGGTATTGGGAGGGGCGGCGATGAACACTGAAGCTTTCTTT. Translation gives CASGLVLGGAAMNTEAFF.

The chain is built from TRBV14 and TRBJ1-2; D ambiguous. This CDR3 has 15 residues. Germline CDR1 is SGHDN and CDR2 is FVKESK. The V end lost 1 base, the J end lost 0 bases, and 9 bases lay between the germline ends. The CDR3 sequence is CASSQGRYANYGYTF. Written as DNA, the CDR3 is TGTGCCAGCAGCCAAGGAAGATACGCTAACTATGGCTACACCTTC.

The chain links TRBV9 to TRBJ1-5, with TRBD1 matching over 7 bases. Germline trimming cut 4 bases from V and 0 bases from J; bases unmatched to any gene: 4. The CDR3 spans 15 residues. Germline assignment: CDR1 SGDLS and CDR2 YYNGEE. The CDR3 DNA follows: TGTGCCAGCAGCCCAACAGGGGATAGCAATCAGCCCCAGCATTTT. This encodes CASSPTGDSNQPQHF.

A few counts support this clone. The chain links TRBV5-1 to TRBJ2-3, with TRBD2 identical over 9 bases. CDR3 length: 17 amino acids. V dropped 3 bases and J dropped 2; count of bases not matched to a gene: 10. CDR1 is SGHRS, CDR2 YFSETQ, per germline. The CDR3 region has the DNA TGCGCCAGCAGCTCTAAAAGGGGCGGGAGGGCCACAGATACGCAGTATTTT. Its protein is CASSSKRGGRATDTQYF.

The J gene is TRBJ2-5, the V gene TRBV10-3, with 8 bases matching TRBD2. V dropped 1 base and J dropped 1; count of bases not matched to a gene: 5. This CDR3 contains 16 residues. The germline V gene has CDR1 ENHRY and CDR2 SYGVKD. The CDR3, as DNA: TGTGCCATCAGTGAGTTTTCGGGAGGGGTCCAAGAGACCCAGTACTTC. The encoded protein is CAISEFSGGVQETQYF.

The chain employs TRBV6-2 or TRBV6-3 and TRBJ1-2; TRBD1 matches at 8 bases. Germline assignment: CDR1 MNHEY and CDR2 SVGEGT. This CDR3 comprises 15 residues. Trimming at V came to 2 bases and at J to 1 base, leaving 3 bases not matched to a gene. The CDR3, as DNA: TGTGCCAGCAGTTACCCCGGACAGGGTAACTATGGCTACACCTTC. Its protein product is CASSYPGQGNYGYTF.

The V gene is TRBV28, the J gene TRBJ2-7, with 7 nucleotides matching TRBD1. The CDR3 has 14 amino acids. Germline V gene lookup returns CDR1 MDHEN and CDR2 SYDVKM. Unmatched junction bases numbered 10, after V lost 7 bases and J lost 4 bases. The DNA of the CDR3 is TGTGCCAGCAACCCACAGGGGCGAGGGTACGAGCAGTACTTC. It specifies CASNPQGRGYEQYF. Supplemented by reference TRBV28 and TRBJ2-7, the full variable domain reads DVKVTQSSRYLVKRTGEKVFLECVQDMDHENMFWYRQDPGLGLRLIYFSYDVKMKEKGDIPEGYSVSREKKERFSLILESASTNQTSMYLCASNPQGRGYEQYFGPGTRLTVT.

J is TRBJ2-5 and V is TRBV30; TRBD1 matches at 9 bases. This CDR3 contains 13 residues. Losses at the gene ends were 3 bases for V and 5 bases for J; bases not matched to a gene: 4. Germline V CDR1 and CDR2: GTSNPN, SVGIG (reference sequence). The CDR3 nucleotides are TGTGCCTGGAGCTACAGGGGGCGGGAGACCCAGTACTTC. Protein sequence: CAWSYRGRETQYF.

This chain connects TRBV5-6 to TRBJ1-1, with TRBD1 matching over 8 bases. The CDR3 is made up of 17 amino acids. With V trimmed by 4 bases and J by 0 bases, 11 bases remained unmatched. Germline loops: CDR1 SGHDT, CDR2 YYEEEE. The CDR3 spells CASSALGQATMNTEAFF. For the CDR3, the DNA is TGTGCCAGCAGCGCCCTGGGACAGGCCACGATGAACACTGAAGCTTTCTTT. Looking up the rest from reference TRBV5-6 and TRBJ1-1 gives the full variable domain: DAGVTQSPTHLIKTRGQQVTLRCSPKSGHDTVSWYQQALGQGPQFIFQYYEEEERQRGNFPDRFSGHQFPNYSSELNVNALLLGDSALYLCASSALGQATMNTEAFFGQGTRLTVV.

The chain uses TRBV25-1 and TRBJ2-7, with D possibly matching TRBD2 (5 bases). The CDR3 has 16 residues. Germline V gene lookup returns CDR1 MGHDK and CDR2 SYGVNS. Trimming pared 2 bases from V and 0 bases from J, leaving 14 bases between. The CDR3: CASSEASASISYEQYF. The CDR3 DNA follows: TGTGCCAGCAGTGAAGCTTCGGCTAGCATCTCCTACGAGCAGTACTTC.

The chain uses TRBV6-5 and TRBJ1-4; maybe TRBD1 (5 bases). The germline V and J ends were trimmed by 0 bases and 7 bases, with 12 bases remaining between them. Germline CDR1 reads MNHEY; CDR2 reads SVGAGI. This CDR3 is 15 amino acids long. The CDR3 region is CASSYSEGTGEKLFF. The CDR3 bases are TGTGCCAGCAGTTACTCGGAGGGGACCGGTGAAAAACTGTTTTTT.

The rearrangement uses TRBV5-1 and TRBJ1-1, with D unclear. V was pared by 2 bases and J by 0 bases, with 5 bases between. Germline CDR1 and CDR2: SGHRS and YFSETQ. CDR3 length equals 13 residues. The CDR3 protein is CASSLQLNTEAFF. CDR3 nucleotide sequence: TGCGCCAGCAGCTTACAGCTGAACACTGAAGCTTTCTTT. Complete variable domain (other parts from reference TRBV5-1 and TRBJ1-1): KAGVTQTPRYLIKTRGQQVTLSCSPISGHRSVSWYQQTPGQGLQFLFEYFSETQRNKGNFPGRFSGRQFSNSRSEMNVSTLELGDSALYLCASSLQLNTEAFFGQGTRLTVV.

The rearrangement links TRBV7-9 to TRBJ1-2; possible D gene TRBD1, 6 bases. The CDR3 is made up of 14 amino acids. Germline V gene sequence: CDR1 SEHNR, CDR2 FQNEAQ (reference sequence). Trimming stripped 7 bases from V and 8 bases from J, with 20 bases between. This CDR3 reads CASTPGRGPVGYTF. In DNA, the CDR3 is TGTGCCAGCACCCCCGGGCGGGGGCCGGTGGGCTACACCTTC.

This clone came up a few times. The gene calls are TRBV7-8 and TRBJ2-7, with 15 bases matching TRBD2. The CDR3 extends over 17 amino acids. Germline CDR1 is SGHVS and CDR2 is FQNEAQ. V shed 5 bases and J 3 bases; nucleotides not matched to a gene: 8. The chain's CDR3 is CASSKGTSGGRYYEQYF. The DNA for the CDR3 is TGTGCCAGCAGCAAAGGGACTAGCGGGGGGCGGTACTACGAGCAGTACTTC.